Listed here are 10 T cell receptor beta chains from one sample, sequenced in a study of cytomegalovirus exposure and HLA in healthy donors. With 60 Vbeta and 13 Jbeta primers, the PCR was carried out. Clones were sequenced by immunoSEQ multiplex PCR, and TCRdb holds only the in-frame ones, with some missing. The sample contains about 140,000 clones, just over 70% of which appear only once. Sequenced material: PBMCs. These receptors originate from a woman in her thirties in good health and CMV-seronegative.

The genes are TRBV28 and TRBJ1-1; D is unresolved. CDR1 and CDR2 from the germline V gene are MDHEN and SYDVKM. V lost 6 bases to trimming and J lost 1 base, with 3 bases between them. The length of the CDR3 is 11 residues. Here the CDR3 reads CASSRNTEAFF. The CDR3 DNA follows: TGTGCCAGCAGCCGGAACACTGAAGCTTTCTTT.

J is TRBJ2-3 and V is TRBV29-1, with D unclear. Per germline, CDR1 SQVTM and CDR2 ANQGSEA. The CDR3 has 13 residues. The V and J ends lost 3 bases and 2 bases respectively, with 9 bases between them. CDR3 DNA: TGCAGCGTTGACACCGAGAACACAGATACGCAGTATTTT. This encodes CSVDTENTDTQYF.

This chain connects TRBV4-1 to TRBJ2-7; 8 bases match TRBD1. CDR1 and CDR2 (germline): MGHRA, YSYEKL. V was clipped by 3 bases and J by 3 bases; unmatched bases: 4. The CDR3 spans 14 residues. Written as DNA, the CDR3 is TGCGCCAGCAGCCAGGTGACAGGGGACTACGAGCAGTACTTC. Translating gives CASSQVTGDYEQYF.

The V gene is TRBV28, the J gene TRBJ2-7; 10 bases match TRBD1. The junction had 14 bases not matched to a gene; V was cut back by 4 bases and J by 11 bases. Germline CDR1 MDHEN, CDR2 SYDVKM. The CDR3 runs to 15 residues. CDR3 sequence (DNA): TGTGCCAGCAGTTCAACCGGGACAGGGGATTGGTTGAAGTACGTC. The encoded protein is CASSSTGTGDWLKYV.

The rearrangement uses TRBV7-3 and TRBJ1-1; D is undetermined. Trimming cost V 5 bases and J 3 bases, with 10 bases left between them. The CDR3 covers 13 residues. Germline V gene sequence: CDR1 SGHTA, CDR2 FQGTGA. This CDR3 reads CASSRGEDTEAFF. Here the CDR3 DNA reads TGTGCCAGCAGCCGGGGAGAGGACACTGAAGCTTTCTTT.

This chain connects TRBV6-1 to TRBJ2-7; 10 bases match TRBD2. V gave up 1 base and J gave up 0 bases; unmatched junction bases: 0. Germline values: CDR1 MNHNS, CDR2 SASEGT. The CDR3 totals 15 residues. CDR3 sequence (DNA): TGTGCCAGCAGTGAAGGGACTAGCGGCTCCTACGAGCAGTACGTC. It translates to CASSEGTSGSYEQYV.

The CDR3 sequence: CASSLTPGTEAFF. The CDR3 DNA sequence: TGTGCCAGCAGCCTGACTCCGGGGACTGAAGCTTTCTTT. The chain joins TRBV14 to TRBJ1-1; D is uncertain. Trimming cost V 4 bases and J 5 bases, with 11 bases left between them. This CDR3 is 13 amino acids long. Germline CDR1 is SGHDN and CDR2 is FVKESK.

This chain connects TRBV28 to TRBJ1-4; 7 bases map to TRBD1. The CDR3 totals 15 residues. The germline V gene has CDR1 MDHEN and CDR2 SYDVKM. The trim removed 5 bases at V and 5 bases at J, leaving 8 bases unmatched. The CDR3 coding sequence is TGTGCCAGCAGTCCCGGGACAGCAAACAATGAAAAACTGTTTTTT. Its protein is CASSPGTANNEKLFF.

The V gene is TRBV7-2, the J gene TRBJ2-7; D is possibly TRBD2 (6 bases). CDR3 size: 14 residues. CDR1 and CDR2 (germline): SGHTA, FQGNSA. The V end was cut by 4 bases, the J end by 2 bases, with 12 bases between. Here the CDR3 reads CASSSRDFPYEQYF. The CDR3 DNA is TGTGCCAGCAGCTCCCGGGACTTTCCCTACGAGCAGTACTTC.

The V and J genes are TRBV7-9 and TRBJ1-1; D is perhaps TRBD1 (6 bases). Germline values: CDR1 SEHNR, CDR2 FQNEAQ (reference sequence). Trimming took 3 bases from V and 2 from J, leaving 10 bases between them. This CDR3 has 14 residues. This chain's CDR3 is CASSFQDSNTEAFF. The CDR3, as DNA: TGTGCCAGCAGCTTCCAGGACAGCAACACTGAAGCTTTCTTT.